These 26 T cell receptor beta chains were sequenced from one sample in a study of T cells in localized non-small cell lung cancer. Assay used: immunoSEQ multiplex PCR; TCRdb lists only in-frame clones, some missing. The sample shows tens of thousands of clones, 80% to 90% of them seen only once. This specimen was PBMCs, taken before any cancer treatment. These receptors were obtained from a man aged 40 to 69 with stage II squamous cell lung carcinoma.

The chain recombines TRBV21-1 with TRBJ1-3. TRBV21-1 constitutes a pseudogene. This CDR3 has 15 residues. CDR3 sequence: CASSKREQSGNTIYF. DNA for the CDR3: TGTGCCAGCAGCAAACGGGAACAGTCTGGAAACACCATATATTTT.

This chain connects TRBV11-2 to TRBJ2-6, with D perhaps TRBD1 or TRBD2 (5 bases each). Germline CDR1 reads SGHAT; CDR2 reads FQNNGV. Between the trimmed V and J ends, which lost 6 bases and 2 bases, there was a span of 8 bases. The CDR3 runs to 14 residues. The DNA of the CDR3 is TGTGCCAGCAGGAGGGGTACTGGGGCCAACGTCCTGACTTTC. It yields the protein CASRRGTGANVLTF.

The chain employs TRBV19 and TRBJ2-2; TRBD1 matches 10 bases. The CDR3 has 19 amino acids. V was pared by 1 base and J by 4 bases, with 12 bases of the junction left unmatched. From germline, CDR1 is LNHDA and CDR2 SQIVND (reference sequence). The CDR3 protein is CASSIGRRQGAYRTGELFF. Here the CDR3 DNA reads TGTGCCAGTAGTATAGGTAGGCGACAGGGGGCGTATCGCACCGGGGAGCTGTTTTTT.

The DNA of the CDR3 is TGTGCCATCAGTCGAGGGACAGGGGTGTCTTACGAGCAGTACTTC. Amino acids: CAISRGTGVSYEQYF. The chain combines TRBV10-3 with TRBJ2-7; 10 bases fit TRBD1. CDR1 is ENHRY, CDR2 SYGVKD, per germline. The CDR3 runs 15 residues. V gave up 5 bases and J gave up 4 bases; unmatched junction bases: 8.

V usage is TRBV9 and J usage is TRBJ1-2; TRBD1 agrees at 7 bases. The germline CDR1 and CDR2 sequences are SGDLS and YYNGEE. The CDR3 loop spans 15 amino acids. V lost 0 bases and J lost 3; bases outside the gene matches: 5. Written as DNA, the CDR3 is TGTGCCAGCAGCGTAGAAGGGGGCAGTGACTATGGCTACACCTTC. Its translation: CASSVEGGSDYGYTF.

This sequence joins TRBV11-2 and TRBJ1-5; no firm D call. In germline, CDR1 is SGHAT, CDR2 FQNNGV. V was shortened by 5 bases and J by 0 bases, with 14 bases between the two germline ends. CDR3 length: 16 amino acids. The DNA for the CDR3 is TGTGCCAGCAGCCCTCAATCGGGAAATAGCAATCAGCCCCAGCATTTT. Translating gives CASSPQSGNSNQPQHF.

The chain joins TRBV18 to TRBJ1-1; 8 nucleotides agree with TRBD1. This CDR3 contains 16 residues. Germline V gives CDR1 KGHSH, CDR2 LQKENI. Trimming took 1 base from V and 2 from J; bases not matched to a gene: 6. DNA for the CDR3: TGTGCCAGCTCACCACTCGGTGGACAGGGTAACACTGAAGCTTTCTTT. Protein product: CASSPLGGQGNTEAFF.

The rearrangement uses TRBV5-5 and TRBJ2-2, with D perhaps TRBD1 (5 bases). CDR1 and CDR2 from the germline V gene are SGHKS and YYEKEE (reference sequence). The length of the CDR3 is 15 residues. Trimming stripped 2 bases from V and 4 bases from J, with 12 bases between. CDR3 in amino acids: CASSFSRQPTGELFF. Here the CDR3 DNA reads TGTGCCAGCAGCTTCTCCCGACAGCCCACCGGGGAGCTGTTTTTT.

This chain joins TRBV6-5 and TRBJ1-1; no clear D gene. The V and J ends lost 7 bases and 6 bases respectively, with 0 bases between them. The CDR3 has 8 residues. Looked up from germline, CDR1 is MNHEY and CDR2 is SVGAGI. The CDR3 nucleotides are TGTGCCAGCACTGAAGCTTTCTTT. This codes for CASTEAFF.

The chain couples TRBV5-1 to TRBJ1-1; the match to TRBD1 covers 8 bases. Germline values: CDR1 SGHRS, CDR2 YFSETQ. This CDR3 is 15 amino acids long. Losses at the gene ends were 4 bases for V and 5 bases for J; bases not matched to a gene: 10. The CDR3 bases are TGCGCCAGCAGCCCAAGACAGGGGCGGAGTACTGAAGCTTTCTTT. Translation gives CASSPRQGRSTEAFF.

The gene calls are TRBV5-1 and TRBJ2-5; D gene uncertain. The CDR3 covers 16 residues. CDR1 SGHRS and CDR2 YFSETQ come from the germline V gene. The ends were cut back, 3 bases at V and 1 base at J, with 16 bases in the middle. CDR3 coding DNA: TGCGCCAGCAGCTCGGGTACTGGGAAAACCCAAGAGACCCAGTACTTC. This sequence encodes CASSSGTGKTQETQYF.

This chain connects TRBV28 to TRBJ2-7; D gene unclear. CDR1 and CDR2 from the germline V gene are MDHEN and SYDVKM. V was shortened by 2 bases and J by 5 bases, with 10 bases between the two germline ends. The CDR3 covers 13 residues. CDR3 sequence reads: CASSLTRLNEQYF. DNA for the CDR3: TGTGCCAGCAGTTTAACGCGGCTAAACGAGCAGTACTTC.

This chain joins TRBV9 and TRBJ1-5, with TRBD1 as a possible D gene (5 bases). The V and J ends lost 0 bases and 7 bases respectively, with 14 bases between them. CDR3 length equals 15 residues. Per the germline V gene, CDR1 is SGDLS and CDR2 is YYNGEE. CDR3 residues: CASSVESGRDQPQHF. In DNA, the CDR3 is TGTGCCAGCAGCGTAGAATCCGGGAGGGACCAGCCCCAGCATTTT.

This chain uses TRBV19 with TRBJ1-1; possible D gene TRBD1, 6 bases. CDR1 is LNHDA and CDR2 is SQIVND in the germline V gene (reference sequence). The ends were cut back, 5 bases at V and 0 bases at J, with 22 bases in the middle. This CDR3 is built from 18 residues. The CDR3 is CASSSDKDSGNMNTEAFF. DNA for the CDR3: TGTGCCAGTAGTTCCGATAAGGACAGTGGCAATATGAACACTGAAGCTTTCTTT. The whole variable domain, remainder taken from reference TRBV19 and TRBJ1-1, is DGGITQSPKYLFRKEGQNVTLSCEQNLNHDAMYWYRQDPGQGLRLIYYSQIVNDFQKGDIAEGYSVSREKKESFPLTVTSAQKNPTAFYLCASSSDKDSGNMNTEAFFGQGTRLTVV.

The J gene is TRBJ2-1, the V gene TRBV6-1; 9 bases are a match to TRBD2. CDR3 size: 15 residues. The junction had 2 bases not matched to a gene; V was cut back by 1 base and J by 4 bases. CDR1 is MNHNS and CDR2 is SASEGT in the germline V gene. The CDR3 here is CASSEGLAEYNEQFF. The DNA for the CDR3 is TGTGCCAGCAGTGAAGGACTAGCGGAATACAATGAGCAGTTCTTC.

This rearrangement joins TRBV6-5 to TRBJ2-7, with D perhaps TRBD2 (6 bases). Germline V gene lookup returns CDR1 MNHEY and CDR2 SVGAGI. The V end lost 6 bases, the J end lost 3 bases, and 15 bases lay between the germline ends. The CDR3 consists of 14 residues. DNA for the CDR3: TGTGCCAGCAGCCCCTGGGGGGACCTCTACGAGCAGTACTTC. This gives the protein CASSPWGDLYEQYF.

The chain recombines TRBV27 with TRBJ1-1, with 7 bases lining up with TRBD1. Germline V lookup: CDR1 MNHEY, CDR2 SMNVEV (reference sequence). CDR3 length: 12 residues. V trimming: 7 bases; J trimming: 8 bases; junction bases outside the gene matches: 7. CDR3 loop: CASTTTGTEAFF. The CDR3 DNA is TGTGCCAGCACGACGACAGGGACCGAAGCTTTCTTT.

The rearrangement links TRBV11-1 to TRBJ1-1, with TRBD1 matching over 7 bases. V shed 5 bases and J 1 base; nucleotides not matched to a gene: 4. Looked up from germline, CDR1 is SGHAT and CDR2 is FQDESV (reference sequence). CDR3 length equals 14 residues. CDR3 sequence: CASSLRTGNTEAFF. DNA for the CDR3: TGTGCCAGCAGCCTAAGGACAGGGAACACTGAAGCTTTCTTT.

V is TRBV4-1 and J is TRBJ1-1; tentatively, D is TRBD1 (6 bases). Trimming left V 5 bases short and J 3 bases short, with 10 bases between. The CDR3 contains 13 residues. Germline lookup yields CDR1 MGHRA and CDR2 YSYEKL. The CDR3, as DNA: TGCGCCAGCAGCAGACAGGTGGACACTGAAGCTTTCTTT. Residues: CASSRQVDTEAFF.

This chain links TRBV11-3 with TRBJ1-1; 7 bases are a match to TRBD1. Germline V gene data show CDR1 as SGHNT and CDR2 as YENEEA. Losses at the gene ends were 0 bases for V and 3 bases for J; bases not matched to a gene: 1. This CDR3 contains 14 residues. CDR3 in amino acids: CASSLEGTDTEAFF. CDR3 coding DNA: TGTGCCAGCAGCTTAGAGGGGACAGACACTGAAGCTTTCTTT.

This rearrangement joins TRBV9 to TRBJ2-1, with D perhaps TRBD2 (6 bases). This CDR3 is built from 17 residues. V was pared by 4 bases and J by 0 bases, with 17 bases between. Germline CDR1 reads SGDLS; CDR2 reads YYNGEE. CDR3 sequence: CASSSDLALSSYNEQFF. In DNA, the CDR3 is TGTGCCAGCAGCTCAGACCTAGCGTTGAGCTCCTACAATGAGCAGTTCTTC.

J is TRBJ2-6 and V is TRBV6-5; a possible D gene is TRBD1 (5 bases). Per the germline V gene, CDR1 is MNHEY and CDR2 is SVGAGI. V lost 6 bases and J 0 bases, leaving 6 bases between the germline ends. This CDR3 is 14 amino acids long. CDR3 coding DNA: TGTGCCAGCAGCAGGGTCTCTGGGGCCAACGTCCTGACTTTC. This gives the protein CASSRVSGANVLTF.

The chain links TRBV19 to TRBJ2-7; a weak D match, TRBD2 (6 bases). V lost 2 bases, J lost 0 bases, and 11 bases lay in between. This CDR3 region has 15 residues. Germline assignment: CDR1 LNHDA and CDR2 SQIVND (reference sequence). The CDR3: CASSIWRESSYEQYF. DNA of the CDR3: TGTGCCAGTAGTATATGGCGGGAATCCTCCTACGAGCAGTACTTC.

The chain is built from TRBV4-1 and TRBJ2-4; D is undetermined. This CDR3 has 14 residues. The germline V and J ends were trimmed by 3 bases and 2 bases, with 8 bases remaining between them. Germline V gene data show CDR1 as MGHRA and CDR2 as YSYEKL. CDR3 sequence (DNA): TGCGCCAGCAGCCAGTCCGCTACCAAAAACATTCAGTACTTC. Encoded protein: CASSQSATKNIQYF.

This chain connects TRBV12-5 to TRBJ2-4; D call uncertain. CDR1 is LGHNT and CDR2 is FRNRAP in the germline V gene. The CDR3 contains 16 residues. Trimming took 7 bases from V and 3 from J, leaving 19 bases between them. The CDR3 loop reads CASVLVKVWSKNIQYF. The DNA for the CDR3 is TGTGCTAGTGTCCTGGTCAAGGTTTGGAGCAAAAACATTCAGTACTTC.

J is TRBJ2-1 and V is TRBV5-1; D ambiguous. CDR3 length: 16 residues. The V end lost 0 bases, the J end lost 0 bases, and 10 bases lay between the germline ends. The germline CDR1 and CDR2 sequences are SGHRS and YFSETQ. The CDR3 sequence is CASSLASLGSYNEQFF. CDR3 nucleotide sequence: TGCGCCAGCAGCTTGGCCAGTTTAGGCTCCTACAATGAGCAGTTCTTC.